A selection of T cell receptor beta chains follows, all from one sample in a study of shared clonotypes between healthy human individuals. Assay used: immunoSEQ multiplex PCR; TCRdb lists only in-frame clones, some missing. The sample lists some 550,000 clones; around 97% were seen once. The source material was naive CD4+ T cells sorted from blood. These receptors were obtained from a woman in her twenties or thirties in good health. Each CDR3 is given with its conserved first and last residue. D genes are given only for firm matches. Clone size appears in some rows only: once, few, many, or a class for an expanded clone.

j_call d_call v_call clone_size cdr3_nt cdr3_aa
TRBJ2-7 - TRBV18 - TGTGCCAGCTCACCGGACAATATGCAGTACTTC CASSPDNMQYF
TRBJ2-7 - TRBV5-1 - TGCGCCAGCTCCTATGGGGGCTCCTACGAGCAGTACTTC CASSYGGSYEQYF
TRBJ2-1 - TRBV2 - TGTGCCAGCAGGGGAAGGGTTACTGACAATGAGCAGTTCTTC CASRGRVTDNEQFF
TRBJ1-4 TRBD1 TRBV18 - TGTGCCAGCTCACCACTCCAACCTCATGGGACAGGGGGCTACGGCAATGAAAAACTGTTTTTT CASSPLQPHGTGGYGNEKLFF
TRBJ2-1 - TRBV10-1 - TGCGCCAGCAGTGAGGGACTGATATACAATGAGCAGTTCTTC CASSEGLIYNEQFF
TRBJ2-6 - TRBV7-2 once TGTGCCAGCAGCCCCTCGGTGGTGGGGGGCTCTGGGGCCAACGTCCTGACTTTC CASSPSVVGGSGANVLTF
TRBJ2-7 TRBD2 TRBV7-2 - TGTGCCAGCAGACCGACTAGCGTACTTAGCTCCTACGAGCAGTACTTC CASRPTSVLSSYEQYF
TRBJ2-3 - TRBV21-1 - TGTGCCAGCAGCAGACGGACTCCTCAATTCACAGATACGCAGTATTTT CASSRRTPQFTDTQYF
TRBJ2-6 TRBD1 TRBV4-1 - TGCGCCAGCAGCCGCCGACAGGGGGCCACCTCTGGGGCCAACGTCCTGACTTTC CASSRRQGATSGANVLTF
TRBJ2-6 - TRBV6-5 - TGTGCCAGCATGCCGGTCCCCTCTGGGGCCAACGTCCTGACTTTC CASMPVPSGANVLTF
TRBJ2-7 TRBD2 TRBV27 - TGTGCCAGCAGCGAACTAGCGGGTCGCTCCTACGAGCAGTACTTC CASSELAGRSYEQYF
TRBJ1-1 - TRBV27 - TGTGCCAGCAGCCAGAGTTGGGGGCCTGATGAAGCTTTCTTT CASSQSWGPDEAFF
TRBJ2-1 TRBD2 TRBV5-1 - TGCGCCAGCAGCTTCGCCCCGGTAAGGACTAGCGGGAGGGGTGAGCAGTTCTTC CASSFAPVRTSGRGEQFF
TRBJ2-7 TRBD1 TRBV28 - TGTGCCAGCGACCAAGGGGGCGTCTCCTACGAGCAGTACTTC CASDQGGVSYEQYF
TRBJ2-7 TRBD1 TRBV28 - TGTGCCAGCAGTTTGCTAGGACAGGGGGGCGAGCAGTACTTC CASSLLGQGGEQYF
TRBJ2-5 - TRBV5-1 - TGCGCCAGCAGCTTGGACCGAATGGAGACCCAGTACTTC CASSLDRMETQYF
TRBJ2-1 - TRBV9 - TGTGCCAGCAGCCACCAGACAACCACGGATGAGCAGTTCTTC CASSHQTTTDEQFF
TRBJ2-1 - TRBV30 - TGTGCCTGGAGTGGTACGTGGGCTAGCGTCGAGCAGTTCTTC CAWSGTWASVEQFF
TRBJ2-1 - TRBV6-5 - TGTGCCAGCAGTACGCCCGGGAGACGATACAATGAGCAGTTCTTC CASSTPGRRYNEQFF
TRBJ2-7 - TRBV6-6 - TGTGCCAGCAGTTACTCGACAGGCCCGATCTACGAGCAGTACTTC CASSYSTGPIYEQYF